This TCR beta chain emerged from a study of blood T cells in healthy people across ages. This CDR3 comprises 12 residues. Notes on the study in general: More naive CD4+ cells and higher diversity marked long-lived donors relative to aged donors. Across samples, TCR beta diversity tracked strongly with naive T cell percentage.

RNA extraction gave at least 5.5 micrograms of total RNA per sample. The use of a sample-barcoded 5' primer and a J-beta primer mix characterized a second PCR of roughly 7 to 12 cycles. MiXCR, run by TCRdb on the 5' RACE reads, gives a single entry per CDR3 protein. The data contain under 1,100,000 distinct CDR3 sequences, about 23% of them singletons. For this clonotype: What it binds is not known. Mismatch with germline at one junction end may stem from a read error.

In addition, the sample was reused for a study of T cells of mothers and their children. This second study notes: The yield was over 8.5 million TCR beta CDR3 reads from each mother and around 3.3 million from each child.

The receptor was isolated from a girl between 2 and 10 years old in good health. The sample consisted of blood. V usage is TRBV12-3 or TRBV12-4 and J usage is TRBJ2-5; the match to TRBD2 covers 7 bases. The CDR3 is CAGSLPGGTQYF. The CDR3, as DNA: TGTGCCGGCAGTTTGCCGGGGGGGACCCAGTACTTC.